A single sample gave rise to the 12 T cell receptor beta chains below, sequenced in a study of OX40 agonist ivuxolimab in advanced cancers. Measured with immunoSEQ multiplex PCR; TCRdb has only the in-frame clones, and not every one. This sample has some 60,000 clones, with roughly 87% found just once. The starting material was CD4+ or CD8+ T cells sorted from blood, obtained in a trial of the OX40 agonist ivuxolimab. These receptors originate from an adult with an advanced solid tumor such as melanoma, head and neck, liver or kidney cancer.

CDR3 residues: CASSEDYGTGNTIYF. For the CDR3, the DNA is TGTGCCAGCAGTGAAGATTACGGGACTGGAAACACCATATATTTT. The rearrangement joins TRBV6-4 to TRBJ1-3; D unresolved. V was cut by 3 bases and J by 2 bases, with 11 bases left in between. CDR3 length equals 15 residues. The germline gives CDR1 MRHNA, CDR2 SNTAGT.

The chain joins TRBV7-9 to TRBJ2-3; D possibly corresponds to TRBD1 (5 bases). Germline CDR1 SEHNR, CDR2 FQNEAQ (reference sequence). There are 14 residues in the CDR3. The CDR3 sequence is CAAGAGWGTDTQYF. CDR3 DNA sequence: TGTGCTGCTGGGGCAGGGTGGGGCACAGATACGCAGTATTTT. The full variable domain, completed using reference TRBV7-9 and TRBJ2-3, is DTGVSQNPRHKITKRGQNVTFRCDPISEHNRLYWYRQTLGQGPEFLTYFQNEAQLEKSRLLSDRFSAERPKGSFSTLEIQRTEQGDSAMYLCAAGAGWGTDTQYFGPGTRLTVL.

J is TRBJ1-1 and V is TRBV5-1; 8 bases map to TRBD1. Germline CDR1 reads SGHRS; CDR2 reads YFSETQ. Trimming removed 7 bases from V and 4 bases from J; junction bases left unmatched: 12. The CDR3 length is 15 residues. The CDR3 DNA follows: TGCGCCAGCCGAAGGCAGGGGGCCGCAATCACTGAAGCTTTCTTT. It encodes CASRRQGAAITEAFF.

The J gene is TRBJ1-4, the V gene TRBV6-5, with a possible D match to TRBD1 (6 bases). The germline V gene encodes CDR1 MNHEY and CDR2 SVGAGI. CDR3 length: 13 residues. V lost 7 bases and J lost 3, with 9 bases in between. The CDR3 loop is CASKTGSNEKLFF. The CDR3, as DNA: TGTGCCAGCAAGACAGGCTCTAATGAAAAACTGTTTTTT.

The CDR3 region is CASSLKSRGPQETQYF. The CDR3 DNA reads as TGTGCCAGCAGCTTAAAGAGCAGGGGGCCCCAAGAGACCCAGTACTTC. The chain uses TRBV7-3 and TRBJ2-5, with TRBD1 matching 8 bases. Germline lookup yields CDR1 SGHTA and CDR2 FQGTGA. The CDR3 extends over 16 amino acids. V was clipped by 1 base and J by 1 base; unmatched bases: 5.

The CDR3 nucleotides read TGTGCCAGCAGTTCACACAGGGGCCGTGGCTCACCCCTCCACTTT. The encoded protein is CASSSHRGRGSPLHF. This chain links TRBV28 with TRBJ1-6; 7 bases map to TRBD1. The trim removed 4 bases at V and 10 bases at J, leaving 10 bases unmatched. Per germline, CDR1 MDHEN and CDR2 SYDVKM. The CDR3 extends over 15 amino acids.

The CDR3: CATSRDYSFRGWEEQYF. CDR3 sequence (DNA): TGTGCCACCAGCAGAGACTACTCCTTCCGGGGATGGGAGGAGCAGTACTTC. The rearrangement uses TRBV15 and TRBJ2-7, with a tentative D call TRBD2 (5 bases). V dropped 0 bases and J dropped 7 bases, with 22 bases sitting between them. Looked up from germline, CDR1 is LNHNV and CDR2 is YYDKDF (reference sequence). The CDR3 is 17 amino acids.

This sequence joins TRBV15 and TRBJ2-6; 9 bases agree with TRBD1. This CDR3 comprises 18 residues. The V gene's germline CDR1 is LNHNV and CDR2 YYDKDF (reference sequence). With V trimmed by 1 base and J by 4 bases, 8 bases remained unmatched. The CDR3: CATSRGRGTGYGANVLTF. CDR3 in DNA: TGTGCCACCAGCAGAGGGAGGGGGACAGGGTACGGGGCCAACGTCCTGACTTTC.

J is TRBJ2-3 and V is TRBV27; 7 bases are a match to TRBD2. The length of the CDR3 is 19 residues. Germline V gene data show CDR1 as MNHEY and CDR2 as SMNVEV (reference sequence). After removal of 4 bases from V and 0 bases from J, the junction contained 16 bases not matched to a gene. The CDR3 sequence is CASSSARGWGGTSTDTQYF. The CDR3, as DNA: TGTGCCAGCAGTTCGGCGAGAGGGTGGGGGGGAACTAGCACAGATACGCAGTATTTT.

The chain employs TRBV18 and TRBJ2-7; TRBD2 matches at 12 bases. The CDR3 extends over 14 amino acids. In germline, CDR1 is KGHSH, CDR2 LQKENI. With V trimmed by 1 base and J by 5 bases, 0 bases remained unmatched. CDR3 region: CASSPRLAGDEQYF. The CDR3 DNA is TGTGCCAGCTCACCACGACTAGCGGGAGACGAGCAGTACTTC. The full variable domain, rest sourced from reference TRBV18 and TRBJ2-7, is NAGVMQNPRHLVRRRGQEARLRCSPMKGHSHVYWYRQLPEEGLKFMVYLQKENIIDESGMPKERFSAEFPKEGPSILRIQQVVRGDSAAYFCASSPRLAGDEQYFGPGTRLTVT.

V gene TRBV28 combines with J gene TRBJ1-1; D is perhaps TRBD1 (5 bases). CDR3 size: 15 residues. The V gene lost 8 bases and the J gene lost 11 bases, with 27 bases spanning the gap. CDR1 and CDR2 from the germline V gene are MDHEN and SYDVKM. CDR3 residues: CASHARRQSLSYAFF. The CDR3 DNA reads TGTGCCAGCCACGCTCGAAGACAGTCCCTGAGCTACGCTTTCTTT.

The chain recombines TRBV19 with TRBJ2-1; D gene uncertain. This CDR3 spans 15 amino acids. Trimming took 1 base from V and 2 from J, leaving 9 bases between them. Germline V lookup: CDR1 LNHDA, CDR2 SQIVND (reference sequence). CDR3 loop: CASSIGSFAYNEQFF. As DNA, the CDR3 is TGTGCCAGTAGTATAGGGTCGTTTGCCTACAATGAGCAGTTCTTC.